A selection of T cell receptor beta chains follows, all from one sample in a study of shared clonotypes between healthy human individuals. The protocol was immunoSEQ multiplex PCR, while the TCRdb copy is restricted to in-frame clones and leaves out a portion. The data hold approximately 2,300,000 clones, with just under 95% observed a single time. Sequencing was performed on naive CD4+ T cells from PBMCs. These TCRs come from a man aged 18 to 30 in good health. Some clones in this sample may be carry-over from other donors' samples. Both conserved end residues are part of each CDR3. Fields, in order: D gene, clone size, J gene, V gene, CDR3 protein, CDR3 DNA. A D gene is named only where the DNA matches it firmly. Clone size, where shown, is once, few, many, or a class for clones that have expanded.

D gene: -; clone size: -; J gene: TRBJ2-3; V gene: TRBV6-5; CDR3 protein: CASSWDTTDTQYF; CDR3 DNA: TGTGCCAGCAGTTGGGACACCACAGATACGCAGTATTTT
D gene: TRBD1; clone size: -; J gene: TRBJ2-2; V gene: TRBV5-4; CDR3 protein: CASSVPGQGRTGELFF; CDR3 DNA: TGTGCCAGCAGCGTCCCGGGACAGGGACGCACCGGGGAGCTGTTTTTT
D gene: TRBD2; clone size: -; J gene: TRBJ2-3; V gene: TRBV7-3; CDR3 protein: CASSFHGSGMDTDTQYF; CDR3 DNA: TGTGCCAGCAGCTTTCACGGTAGCGGGATGGACACAGATACGCAGTATTTT
D gene: -; clone size: -; J gene: TRBJ1-5; V gene: TRBV4-3; CDR3 protein: CASSQGWKQGSNQPQHF; CDR3 DNA: TGCGCCAGCAGCCAAGGATGGAAGCAGGGGAGCAATCAGCCCCAGCATTTT
D gene: TRBD1; clone size: -; J gene: TRBJ1-2; V gene: TRBV5-1; CDR3 protein: CASSTDRGGYTF; CDR3 DNA: TGCGCCAGCAGCACAGACAGGGGTGGCTACACCTTC
D gene: TRBD1; clone size: -; J gene: TRBJ1-5; V gene: TRBV6-5; CDR3 protein: CASSKTGVSNQPQHF; CDR3 DNA: TGTGCCAGCAGTAAGACAGGGGTAAGCAATCAGCCCCAGCATTTT
D gene: -; clone size: once; J gene: TRBJ1-1; V gene: TRBV28; CDR3 protein: CASGAFTEAFF; CDR3 DNA: TGTGCCAGCGGTGCCTTCACTGAAGCTTTCTTT
D gene: TRBD1; clone size: -; J gene: TRBJ2-3; V gene: TRBV6-1; CDR3 protein: CASRGDRASTDTQYF; CDR3 DNA: TGTGCCAGCAGAGGGGACAGGGCTAGCACAGATACGCAGTATTTT
D gene: -; clone size: -; J gene: TRBJ2-3; V gene: TRBV7-2; CDR3 protein: CASSFGSDTQYF; CDR3 DNA: TGTGCCAGCAGCTTTGGATCAGATACGCAGTATTTT
D gene: -; clone size: few; J gene: TRBJ1-1; V gene: TRBV20-1; CDR3 protein: CSATPVTEAFF; CDR3 DNA: TGCAGTGCTACCCCGGTTACTGAAGCTTTCTTT
D gene: -; clone size: -; J gene: TRBJ1-2; V gene: TRBV5-6; CDR3 protein: CASSLMMLPRGYGYTF; CDR3 DNA: TGTGCCAGCAGCTTGATGATGTTACCACGCGGGTATGGCTACACCTTC
D gene: -; clone size: -; J gene: TRBJ2-1; V gene: TRBV29-1; CDR3 protein: CSVDTAYNEQFF; CDR3 DNA: TGCAGCGTTGATACAGCCTACAATGAGCAGTTCTTC
D gene: TRBD2; clone size: -; J gene: TRBJ2-5; V gene: TRBV6-4; CDR3 protein: CASSDRVLAGQETQYF; CDR3 DNA: TGTGCCAGCAGTGACAGAGTGCTAGCGGGGCAAGAGACCCAGTACTTC
D gene: -; clone size: -; J gene: TRBJ1-3; V gene: TRBV2; CDR3 protein: CASSEWGPISGNTIYF; CDR3 DNA: TGTGCCAGCAGTGAATGGGGGCCGATCTCTGGAAACACCATATATTTT
D gene: TRBD2; clone size: once; J gene: TRBJ2-1; V gene: TRBV2; CDR3 protein: CASSGTSGAYNEQFF; CDR3 DNA: TGTGCCAGCAGTGGGACTAGCGGGGCCTACAATGAGCAGTTCTTC
D gene: TRBD1; clone size: -; J gene: TRBJ1-2; V gene: TRBV28; CDR3 protein: CASSPGTALSNYGYTF; CDR3 DNA: TGTGCCAGCAGCCCCGGGACAGCTTTATCCAACTATGGCTACACCTTC
D gene: -; clone size: -; J gene: TRBJ2-2; V gene: TRBV10-3; CDR3 protein: CAISEIGSTGELFF; CDR3 DNA: TGTGCCATCAGTGAGATCGGTTCTACCGGGGAGCTGTTTTTT
D gene: TRBD2; clone size: -; J gene: TRBJ2-5; V gene: TRBV28; CDR3 protein: CASTLREGRGETQYF; CDR3 DNA: TGTGCCAGCACCCTTAGGGAGGGGAGAGGTGAGACCCAGTACTTC
D gene: -; clone size: -; J gene: TRBJ2-7; V gene: TRBV10-1; CDR3 protein: CASSESMGGGPASSYEQYF; CDR3 DNA: TGCGCCAGCAGTGAGTCGATGGGTGGGGGGCCTGCAAGCTCCTACGAGCAGTACTTC
D gene: -; clone size: -; J gene: TRBJ1-2; V gene: TRBV7-9; CDR3 protein: CASSLRDPRGYTF; CDR3 DNA: TGTGCCAGCAGCCTCCGGGACCCCAGGGGCTACACCTTC
D gene: -; clone size: once; J gene: TRBJ2-6; V gene: TRBV10-3; CDR3 protein: CAISEAGSGANVLTF; CDR3 DNA: TGTGCCATCAGTGAGGCGGGTTCTGGGGCCAACGTCCTGACTTTC
D gene: TRBD1; clone size: once; J gene: TRBJ2-7; V gene: TRBV7-8; CDR3 protein: CASSSIQGGTYEQYF; CDR3 DNA: TGTGCCAGCAGCTCGATACAGGGGGGAACCTACGAGCAGTACTTC
D gene: TRBD2; clone size: -; J gene: TRBJ2-2; V gene: TRBV11-2; CDR3 protein: CASSLEFGGSVTGELFF; CDR3 DNA: TGTGCCAGCAGCTTAGAGTTCGGCGGGAGCGTCACCGGGGAGCTGTTTTTT
D gene: -; clone size: -; J gene: TRBJ2-7; V gene: TRBV5-6; CDR3 protein: CASSLAGEQYF; CDR3 DNA: TGTGCCAGCAGCTTGGCGGGAGAGCAGTACTTC
D gene: -; clone size: -; J gene: TRBJ1-1; V gene: TRBV28; CDR3 protein: CASSFSGVWAEAFF; CDR3 DNA: TGTGCCAGCAGTTTTAGTGGCGTTTGGGCTGAAGCTTTCTTT
D gene: -; clone size: -; J gene: TRBJ2-3; V gene: TRBV10-1; CDR3 protein: CASSGDRDPTSGKTDTQYF; CDR3 DNA: TGCGCCAGCAGTGGGGACAGGGATCCTACTAGCGGGAAAACAGATACGCAGTATTTT
D gene: -; clone size: -; J gene: TRBJ2-1; V gene: TRBV28; CDR3 protein: CASSYPLGGGGGNEQFF; CDR3 DNA: TGTGCCAGCAGTTACCCTCTCGGTGGGGGTGGGGGCAATGAGCAGTTCTTC
D gene: -; clone size: few; J gene: TRBJ2-1; V gene: TRBV7-3; CDR3 protein: CASSPPAGDEQFF; CDR3 DNA: TGTGCCAGCAGCCCCCCGGCAGGGGACGAGCAGTTCTTC
D gene: -; clone size: few; J gene: TRBJ2-5; V gene: TRBV25-1; CDR3 protein: CATSNPGPLGETQYF; CDR3 DNA: TGTGCCACCTCGAATCCGGGACCCCTAGGCGAGACCCAGTACTTC
D gene: TRBD2; clone size: -; J gene: TRBJ2-3; V gene: TRBV5-1; CDR3 protein: CASSSGLAGESVTDTQYF; CDR3 DNA: TGCGCCAGCAGCTCTGGACTAGCGGGAGAATCCGTGACAGATACGCAGTATTTT
D gene: TRBD2; clone size: once; J gene: TRBJ2-1; V gene: TRBV10-1; CDR3 protein: CASSEFPLAGVANEQFF; CDR3 DNA: TGCGCCAGCAGTGAGTTTCCCCTAGCGGGAGTCGCCAATGAGCAGTTCTTC
D gene: -; clone size: -; J gene: TRBJ2-2; V gene: TRBV7-3; CDR3 protein: CASSVRPDTGELFF; CDR3 DNA: TGTGCCAGCAGCGTCCGCCCTGACACCGGGGAGCTGTTTTTT
D gene: -; clone size: -; J gene: TRBJ1-2; V gene: TRBV5-8; CDR3 protein: CASSLLGNRVQYGYTF; CDR3 DNA: TGTGCCAGCAGCTTGCTAGGGAATCGTGTACAATATGGCTACACCTTC
D gene: -; clone size: -; J gene: TRBJ2-3; V gene: TRBV10-2; CDR3 protein: CASSGVRHTQYF; CDR3 DNA: TGCGCCAGCAGTGGGGTCAGGCATACGCAGTATTTT
D gene: -; clone size: -; J gene: TRBJ1-2; V gene: TRBV6-5; CDR3 protein: CASSRTSNYGYTF; CDR3 DNA: TGTGCCAGCAGCCGGACCTCTAACTATGGCTACACCTTC
D gene: TRBD1; clone size: -; J gene: TRBJ2-2; V gene: TRBV5-1; CDR3 protein: CASSLEIGTVNTGELFF; CDR3 DNA: TGCGCCAGCAGCTTGGAAATTGGGACAGTTAACACCGGGGAGCTGTTTTTT
D gene: -; clone size: -; J gene: TRBJ1-3; V gene: TRBV7-9; CDR3 protein: CASSSRLGPGNTIYF; CDR3 DNA: TGTGCCAGCAGCTCGCGCCTAGGGCCTGGAAACACCATATATTTT
D gene: TRBD1; clone size: -; J gene: TRBJ2-2; V gene: TRBV7-6; CDR3 protein: CASSIGQGATGELFF; CDR3 DNA: TGTGCCAGCAGCATCGGACAGGGGGCCACCGGGGAGCTGTTTTTT
D gene: TRBD1; clone size: once; J gene: TRBJ2-6; V gene: TRBV18; CDR3 protein: CASSSTYRGAPSGANVLTF; CDR3 DNA: TGTGCCAGCTCATCGACCTACAGGGGAGCCCCCTCTGGGGCCAACGTCCTGACTTTC
D gene: TRBD1; clone size: -; J gene: TRBJ2-7; V gene: TRBV6-1; CDR3 protein: CASTPHPRGSYEQYF; CDR3 DNA: TGTGCCAGCACCCCTCACCCCAGGGGGAGTTACGAGCAGTACTTC
D gene: TRBD2; clone size: -; J gene: TRBJ2-5; V gene: TRBV28; CDR3 protein: CASSWTGRAGGQETQYF; CDR3 DNA: TGTGCCAGCAGTTGGACGGGGCGAGCGGGAGGCCAAGAGACCCAGTACTTC
D gene: TRBD1; clone size: -; J gene: TRBJ1-1; V gene: TRBV5-1; CDR3 protein: CASGQGMNTEAFF; CDR3 DNA: TGCGCCAGTGGACAGGGGATGAACACTGAAGCTTTCTTT
D gene: -; clone size: -; J gene: TRBJ2-5; V gene: TRBV28; CDR3 protein: CASSLWGRGETQYF; CDR3 DNA: TGTGCCAGCAGTTTATGGGGGCGCGGGGAGACCCAGTACTTC
D gene: -; clone size: -; J gene: TRBJ1-5; V gene: TRBV27; CDR3 protein: CASSMDRLRPQHF; CDR3 DNA: TGTGCCAGCAGCATGGACCGTTTAAGGCCCCAGCATTTT
D gene: -; clone size: -; J gene: TRBJ2-5; V gene: TRBV7-2; CDR3 protein: CASSLLQGLETQYF; CDR3 DNA: TGTGCCAGCAGCTTATTGCAGGGTTTAGAGACCCAGTACTTC
D gene: -; clone size: -; J gene: TRBJ1-2; V gene: TRBV28; CDR3 protein: CASTPSGGYGYTF; CDR3 DNA: TGTGCCAGCACCCCATCGGGGGGCTATGGCTACACCTTC
D gene: -; clone size: -; J gene: TRBJ2-7; V gene: TRBV7-2; CDR3 protein: CASRSAQGASYEQYF; CDR3 DNA: TGTGCCAGCAGGTCTGCACAGGGAGCCTCCTACGAGCAGTACTTC
D gene: -; clone size: -; J gene: TRBJ2-5; V gene: TRBV9; CDR3 protein: CASSVVGSGTGETQYF; CDR3 DNA: TGTGCCAGCAGCGTAGTAGGTAGCGGGACAGGGGAGACCCAGTACTTC
D gene: TRBD1; clone size: -; J gene: TRBJ1-2; V gene: TRBV2; CDR3 protein: CASSEALPTGGRYTF; CDR3 DNA: TGTGCCAGCAGTGAAGCGCTTCCGACAGGGGGGCGCTACACCTTC
D gene: TRBD2; clone size: -; J gene: TRBJ2-7; V gene: TRBV5-1; CDR3 protein: CASSWGWTSGTSYEQYF; CDR3 DNA: TGCGCCAGCAGCTGGGGTTGGACTAGCGGGACGTCCTACGAGCAGTACTTC